These T cell receptor beta chains were read from a single sample in a study of cytomegalovirus exposure and HLA in healthy donors. The data were produced by immunoSEQ multiplex PCR, yet TCRdb's version contains in-frame clones alone and is incomplete. The sample holds 45,000 to 70,000 clones; just under 85% are singletons and the top ten take around 2.8%. The sample taken for sequencing was PBMCs. The receptors shown here come from a man between 50 and 59 years old in good health and CMV-seronegative. CDR3s include the opening cysteine and the closing phenylalanine or tryptophan. D genes are given only for firm matches. The size field is filled for only some rows; it gives once, few, many or a size class.

v_gene: TRBV2; d_gene: .; abundance: .; j_gene: TRBJ2-5; CDR3nt: TGTGCCAGCAGCCTAGGTAGCCAAGAGACCCAGTACTTC; CDR3aa: CASSLGSQETQYF
v_gene: TRBV30; d_gene: .; abundance: .; j_gene: TRBJ1-3; CDR3nt: TGTGCCTGGAGTGACGGACAGTCGCCTGGAAACACCATATATTTT; CDR3aa: CAWSDGQSPGNTIYF
v_gene: TRBV5-1; d_gene: .; abundance: once; j_gene: TRBJ1-1; CDR3nt: TGCGCCAGCAGCTTGGTAGTGAACACTGAAGCTTTCTTT; CDR3aa: CASSLVVNTEAFF
v_gene: TRBV6-4; d_gene: .; abundance: .; j_gene: TRBJ2-7; CDR3nt: TGTGCCAGCAGTGACACGACAGGCCTCCTCGGGGACGAGCAGTACTTC; CDR3aa: CASSDTTGLLGDEQYF
v_gene: TRBV27; d_gene: .; abundance: .; j_gene: TRBJ1-1; CDR3nt: TGTGCCAGCAGTTTACAAATGAACACTGAAGCTTTCTTT; CDR3aa: CASSLQMNTEAFF
v_gene: TRBV11-3; d_gene: TRBD2; abundance: .; j_gene: TRBJ2-3; CDR3nt: TGTGCCAGCAGCCCCGGGACTAGCGTTGATACGCAGTATTTT; CDR3aa: CASSPGTSVDTQYF
v_gene: TRBV7-6; d_gene: .; abundance: .; j_gene: TRBJ2-2; CDR3nt: TGTGCCAGCAGCCACAGGGATGCGAGCACCGGGGAGCTGTTTTTT; CDR3aa: CASSHRDASTGELFF
v_gene: TRBV4-1; d_gene: .; abundance: .; j_gene: TRBJ2-1; CDR3nt: TGCGCCAGCAGCCAACTATCTACTACCTACAATGAGCAGTTCTTC; CDR3aa: CASSQLSTTYNEQFF
v_gene: TRBV10-3; d_gene: TRBD1; abundance: .; j_gene: TRBJ1-6; CDR3nt: TGTGCCATCAGTAGACAGGGGGATAATTCACCCCTCCACTTT; CDR3aa: CAISRQGDNSPLHF
v_gene: TRBV11-2; d_gene: .; abundance: few; j_gene: TRBJ2-7; CDR3nt: TGTGCCAGCAGCTTAGGTCCGGGACACAATTACGAGCAGTACTTC; CDR3aa: CASSLGPGHNYEQYF
v_gene: TRBV7-6; d_gene: .; abundance: .; j_gene: TRBJ2-7; CDR3nt: TGTGCCAGCAGCATAGGACAGAATTCCTACGAGCAGTACTTC; CDR3aa: CASSIGQNSYEQYF
v_gene: TRBV7-2; d_gene: .; abundance: .; j_gene: TRBJ1-2; CDR3nt: TGTGCCAGCAGCCGCGGTCAGGGCTACACCTTC; CDR3aa: CASSRGQGYTF
v_gene: TRBV5-1; d_gene: .; abundance: once; j_gene: TRBJ1-1; CDR3nt: TGCGCCAGCAGCTTTTGGGCCAGCCAGGTCATGAACACTGAAGCTTTCTTT; CDR3aa: CASSFWASQVMNTEAFF
v_gene: TRBV15; d_gene: TRBD1; abundance: .; j_gene: TRBJ2-7; CDR3nt: TGTGCCACCAGCAGGGGGGGGACAGGGCCCACCAAGCAGTACTTC; CDR3aa: CATSRGGTGPTKQYF
v_gene: TRBV2; d_gene: .; abundance: .; j_gene: TRBJ1-2; CDR3nt: TGTGCCAGCAGTCTATCAGGGTCCTATGGCTACACCTTC; CDR3aa: CASSLSGSYGYTF
v_gene: TRBV6-5; d_gene: TRBD1; abundance: .; j_gene: TRBJ1-4; CDR3nt: TGTGCCAGCAGTCGAGACGCCAGGGGGGAAAAACTGTTTTTT; CDR3aa: CASSRDARGEKLFF